The clone carrying this TCR beta chain was recorded at least ten times. Its antigen remains unidentified. This entry is derived from a study of human T cells and chemical hapten exposure. Across the study: Patch tests of 0.01% DPC on the upper back were read at 6 days. The study's findings and limits: There was alopecia in the donors, so their immune response may differ from that of healthy people.

The time point denotes: pre-sensitization, week 0. This sample's treatment: therapeutic diphenylcyclopropenone sensitization with weekly scalp DPC. TCRdb re-derived calls from the RACE reads in MiXCR, one entry per CDR3 protein. The table shows under 90,000 distinct CDR3 sequences, with 9.6% occurring only once. This CDR3 has 15 residues. Trimming cost V 1 base and J 2 bases, with 9 bases left between them. Germline CDR1 and CDR2: MDHEN and SYDVKM. The input for sequencing was whole blood, taken in connection with sensitization to the hapten diphenylcyclopropenone (DPC). The chain carries TRBV28 and TRBJ2-1; a possible D gene is TRBD2 (6 bases). This TCR came from a woman in her forties with alopecia areata. Some clones in this sample may be carry-over from other donors' samples. The CDR3 region is CASSLFAGTYNEQFF. CDR3 in DNA: TGTGCCAGCAGTTTATTTGCGGGGACCTACAATGAGCAGTTCTTC.